The clone carrying this T cell receptor (beta chain) showed up just a few times. Relative to the germline gene, one junction end is altered; a read error may explain this. The CDR3 has 15 amino acids. CDR1 SGHTA and CDR2 FQGTGA come from the germline V gene. The data stem from a study of blood T cell repertoires in COVID-19. Sequencing was performed with immunoSEQ multiplex PCR; in TCRdb, only in-frame clones are kept and a portion is missing. The sample has about 160,000 clones, 75% to 90% seen once. The specimen sequenced was peripheral blood. This TCR was sampled from a human donor with acute or convalescent COVID-19. The donor label of this sample is uncertain. The chain employs TRBV7-3 and TRBJ1-4; D is perhaps TRBD1 (6 bases). The CDR3: CASSLRGGTNEKLFF. CDR3 bases: TGTGCCAGCAGCCTTAGGGGGGGAACTAACGAAAAACTGTTTTTT. Complete variable domain (other parts from reference TRBV7-3 and TRBJ1-4): GAGVSQTPSNKVTEKGKYVELRCDPISGHTALYWYRQSLGQGPEFLIYFQGTGAADDSGLPNDRFFAVRPEGSVSTLKIQRTERGDSAVYLCASSLRGGTNEKLFFGSGTQLSVL.